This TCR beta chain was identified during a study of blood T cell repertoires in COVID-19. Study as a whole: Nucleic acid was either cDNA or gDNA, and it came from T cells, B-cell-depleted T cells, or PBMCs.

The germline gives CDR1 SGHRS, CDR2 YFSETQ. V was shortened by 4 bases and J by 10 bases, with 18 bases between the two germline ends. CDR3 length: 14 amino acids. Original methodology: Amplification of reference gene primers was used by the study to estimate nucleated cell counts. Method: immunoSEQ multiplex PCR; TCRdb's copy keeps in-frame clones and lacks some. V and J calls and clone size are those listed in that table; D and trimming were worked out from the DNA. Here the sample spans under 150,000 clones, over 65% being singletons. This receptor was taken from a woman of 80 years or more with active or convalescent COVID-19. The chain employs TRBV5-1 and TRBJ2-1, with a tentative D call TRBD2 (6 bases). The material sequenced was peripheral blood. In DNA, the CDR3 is TGCGCCAGCAGCCGGGGACTCCTCGAAGGCGAGCAGTTCTTC. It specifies CASSRGLLEGEQFF.